This TCR beta chain was retrieved from a study of CD8 T cells in Susac syndrome. Trimming removed 0 bases from V and 8 bases from J; junction bases left unmatched: 10. Germline-derived CDR1 and CDR2 are DFQATT and SNEGSKA (reference sequence). This CDR3 comprises 15 residues. Random hexamers were used to reverse transcribe the RNA input (about 0.5 to 1 ug). Across 54 Vbeta and 13 Jbeta, TCR beta CDR3 was amplified with immunoSEQ multiplex PCR. From the immunoSEQ multiplex PCR reads, TCRdb called clonotypes with MiXCR, one entry per CDR3 protein. The sample consists of over 100,000 distinct CDR3 sequences, around 92% of them appearing once.

The receptor was derived from a human donor in good health. The genes are TRBV20-1 and TRBJ1-2; 9 nucleotides agree with TRBD1. Sequencing was performed on CD8+ T cells from PBMCs. As DNA, the CDR3 is TGCAGTGCTAGAGAGCAGGACAGGGGAGTGCGAGGCTACACCTTC. Translating it yields CSAREQDRGVRGYTF.